This TCR beta chain was identified during a study of blood T cell repertoires in COVID-19. Overall study context: The study drew acute and convalescent COVID-19 samples from the United States, Italy and Spain. Sample material is recorded as cDNA or gDNA derived from T cells, B-cell-depleted T cells, or PBMCs.

Study processing details: Researchers report that nucleated cell counts were estimated from reference gene primer amplification. Method: immunoSEQ multiplex PCR; TCRdb's copy keeps in-frame clones and lacks some. V, J and clone size are taken as reported in that table, and D and trimming were inferred from the DNA itself. The sample lists roughly 80,000 clones, approximately 80% occurring once. The germline V gene encodes CDR1 KGHSH and CDR2 LQKENI. This CDR3 contains 13 residues. After removal of 5 bases from V and 7 bases from J, the junction contained 4 bases not matched to a gene. The V and J genes are TRBV18 and TRBJ1-5; TRBD1 matches at 8 bases. The receptor's source is a woman aged 60-70 years with acute or convalescent COVID-19. The sequenced sample consisted of peripheral blood. The CDR3 nucleotides read TGTGCCAGCTCATCAGGGGGCGTCCAGCCCCAGCATTTT. Its protein is CASSSGGVQPQHF.